Here is one TCR beta chain with its context. As yet, its antigen is unknown. This sample is drawn from a study of cytomegalovirus exposure and HLA in healthy donors. Looking at the study overall: There were around 100 million unique TCR beta sequences, drawn from approximately 190 million T cells, in an earlier analysis.

The CDR3 is 14 residues long. V shed 0 bases, J shed 4 bases, and the junction held 1 base outside the gene matches. Germline lookup yields CDR1 SGHTA and CDR2 FQGNSA. Overall study results and limits: A missense variant in DCLRE1C was later tied to TCR beta V- and J-gene trimming. The authors listed approximately 150 TCR beta chains as cytomegalovirus-associated.

The PCR made use of 60 Vbeta and 13 Jbeta primers. The repertoire was sequenced with immunoSEQ multiplex PCR; TCRdb's copy has only in-frame clones and lacks some. Its table records under 70,000 clones. This receptor was obtained from a woman under 30 in good health and CMV-seronegative. The V call is TRBV7-2, the J call TRBJ1-2; 8 positions match TRBD1. The source material was PBMCs. The CDR3 loop reads CASSLATGVYGYTF. CDR3 DNA sequence: TGTGCCAGCAGCTTAGCGACAGGGGTCTATGGCTACACCTTC.